This T cell receptor (beta chain) comes out of a study of T cell responses to AZD1222 COVID-19 vaccine. General observations from the study: Rises in breadth and depth of Spike-specific TCRs came after two AZD1222 doses. The repertoires were collected only after the peak T cell response. Donors skewed white British and female; clonal diversity was possibly underestimated.

As for this clone: Its antigen is currently unknown.

Germline V gene data show CDR1 as SGHDT and CDR2 as YYEEEE. The CDR3 sequence is 15 residues long. V lost 5 bases to trimming and J lost 1 base, with 12 bases between them. TCRdb keeps only in-frame clones here, not all; method: immunoSEQ multiplex PCR. The table has 140,000 to 150,000 clones, around 91% seen once. The clonotype comes from an adult in good health. This sequence joins TRBV5-6 and TRBJ2-2; perhaps TRBD2 as D (6 bases). The sequencing used peripheral blood, collected on day 0 of AZD1222 vaccination. This CDR3 reads CASSPFGRNTGELFF. DNA for the CDR3: TGTGCCAGCAGTCCATTCGGGAGGAACACCGGGGAGCTGTTTTTT. Together with reference TRBV5-6 and TRBJ2-2, the CDR3 gives the full variable domain: DAGVTQSPTHLIKTRGQQVTLRCSPKSGHDTVSWYQQALGQGPQFIFQYYEEEERQRGNFPDRFSGHQFPNYSSELNVNALLLGDSALYLCASSPFGRNTGELFFGEGSRLTVL.